These 27 T cell receptor beta chains share one sample of origin, sequenced in a study of T cell changes during pregnancy in multiple sclerosis. The assay was immunoSEQ multiplex PCR, and TCRdb's table has in-frame clones only and misses some. The data hold just under 35,000 clones, with around 90% observed a single time. The sequences come from peripheral blood, collected in the second trimester of pregnancy. Receptor source: a female donor in good health, enrolled as a control in a pregnancy study.

The chain couples TRBV28 to TRBJ1-3; D perhaps matches TRBD1 (5 bases). There are 14 residues in the CDR3. Germline V gene data show CDR1 as MDHEN and CDR2 as SYDVKM. Trimming removed 3 bases from V and 0 bases from J, with 6 bases in between. In nucleotides, the CDR3 is TGTGCCAGCAGTTTGACAGACTCTGGAAACACCATATATTTT. Translating gives CASSLTDSGNTIYF.

This clone was seen just once. This chain uses TRBV11-3 with TRBJ2-6; 7 nucleotides agree with TRBD1. In germline, CDR1 is SGHNT, CDR2 YENEEA. The CDR3 covers 16 residues. V gave up 5 bases and J gave up 0 bases; unmatched junction bases: 4. In nucleotides, the CDR3 is TGTGCCAGCAGCCTGACAGGGAACTCTGGGGCCAACGTCCTGACTTTC. Translation: CASSLTGNSGANVLTF. Together with reference TRBV11-3 and TRBJ2-6, the CDR3 gives the full variable domain: EAGVVQSPRYKIIEKKQPVAFWCNPISGHNTLYWYLQNLGQGPELLIRYENEEAVDDSQLPKDRFSAERLKGVDSTLKIQPAELGDSAVYLCASSLTGNSGANVLTFGAGSRLTVL.

The chain carries TRBV18 and TRBJ1-6, with a tentative D call TRBD1 (6 bases). Germline CDR1 and CDR2: KGHSH and LQKENI. V was trimmed by 6 bases and J by 3 bases, leaving 9 bases between them. The CDR3 spans 14 residues. CDR3 in amino acids: CASSLDSYNSPLHF. The CDR3 bases are TGTGCCAGCTCGCTGGACAGCTATAATTCACCCCTCCACTTT.

The rearrangement uses TRBV4-2 and TRBJ2-1, with 8 bases that match TRBD2. Per germline, CDR1 LGHNA and CDR2 YNFKEQ. The J segment lost 4 bases and the V segment lost 0 bases, leaving 2 bases of the junction unmatched. The CDR3 runs to 15 residues. CDR3 nucleotide sequence: TGTGCCAGCAGCCAAGATCGGGGGGGGTACAATGAGCAGTTCTTC. Encoded protein: CASSQDRGGYNEQFF.

The table lists this clone with a count of one. This rearrangement joins TRBV7-9 to TRBJ1-2; D remains unclear. The V and J ends lost 4 bases and 7 bases respectively, with 13 bases between them. Per germline, CDR1 SEHNR and CDR2 FQNEAQ (reference sequence). CDR3 size: 13 residues. The CDR3 region is CASSSLRAFGYTF. CDR3 DNA sequence: TGTGCCAGCAGCTCCTTAAGAGCCTTTGGCTACACCTTC.

The chain recombines TRBV7-9 with TRBJ2-3; 12 positions match TRBD2. Germline V gene data show CDR1 as SEHNR and CDR2 as FQNEAQ (reference sequence). The length of the CDR3 is 18 residues. Unmatched junction bases numbered 12, after V lost 4 bases and J lost 4 bases. CDR3 sequence (DNA): TGTGCCAGCAGCTCGTCCGTGACTAGCGGGAGTAGGGCAGATACGCAGTATTTT. Protein: CASSSSVTSGSRADTQYF.

This clone was seen a few times. This chain connects TRBV9 to TRBJ1-1, with D uncertain. CDR1 SGDLS and CDR2 YYNGEE come from the germline V gene. V lost 0 bases and J 4 bases, leaving 10 bases between the germline ends. This CDR3 is 14 amino acids long. The CDR3 reads CASSVGGYGTEAFF. Written as DNA, the CDR3 is TGTGCCAGCAGCGTAGGAGGGTACGGCACTGAAGCTTTCTTT.

The V and J genes are TRBV5-1 and TRBJ2-7; 13 bases map to TRBD2. Germline CDR1 SGHRS, CDR2 YFSETQ. V lost 4 bases to trimming and J lost 4 bases; unmatched junction nucleotides: 5. The CDR3 has 15 residues. DNA of the CDR3: TGCGCCAGCAGCCCGGGACTAGCGGGGACATACGAGCAGTACTTC. Its protein product is CASSPGLAGTYEQYF.

This clone came up once. The rearrangement joins TRBV18 to TRBJ1-6, with 7 bases aligning to TRBD1. Looked up from germline, CDR1 is KGHSH and CDR2 is LQKENI. The CDR3 is made up of 15 amino acids. The V and J ends lost 1 base and 10 bases, in that order; junction bases with no gene match: 7. In nucleotides, the CDR3 is TGTGCCAGCTCACCACTACAGGGGAAGGGGTCACCCCTCCACTTT. This encodes CASSPLQGKGSPLHF.

V and J are TRBV4-2 and TRBJ1-4, with 10 nucleotides matching TRBD1. Germline CDR1 reads LGHNA; CDR2 reads YNFKEQ. The junction had 4 bases not matched to a gene; V was cut back by 4 bases and J by 5 bases. The CDR3 loop spans 15 amino acids. The CDR3 DNA sequence: TGTGCCAGCAGCCTTAGGGACAGGGGCAATGAAAAACTGTTTTTT. Its protein product is CASSLRDRGNEKLFF.

The genes are TRBV5-1 and TRBJ2-7; a possible D gene is TRBD2 (5 bases). From germline, CDR1 is SGHRS and CDR2 YFSETQ. Deletions cut 3 bases from V and 5 bases from J, with 12 bases between. This CDR3 is 13 amino acids long. The CDR3 region is CASSWGLAHEQYF. Here the CDR3 DNA reads TGCGCCAGCAGCTGGGGTCTAGCCCACGAGCAGTACTTC.

This chain joins TRBV7-8 and TRBJ2-7; 7 positions match TRBD1. The CDR3 runs 14 residues. Unmatched junction bases numbered 11, after V lost 8 bases and J lost 4 bases. Germline V gene data show CDR1 as SGHVS and CDR2 as FQNEAQ. The CDR3 spells CASAPGQLKYEQYF. Here the CDR3 DNA reads TGTGCCAGCGCGCCGGGACAGCTGAAATACGAGCAGTACTTC.

This chain joins TRBV28 and TRBJ2-2; D remains unclear. The V gene lost 4 bases and the J gene lost 6 bases, with 9 bases spanning the gap. From germline, CDR1 is MDHEN and CDR2 SYDVKM. The CDR3 runs to 13 residues. Written as DNA, the CDR3 is TGTGCCAGCAGTTCCCGTTCGTCCGGGGAGCTGTTTTTT. Translated: CASSSRSSGELFF.

This chain joins TRBV5-6 and TRBJ2-3, with D possibly being TRBD2 (6 bases). Germline V gene data show CDR1 as SGHDT and CDR2 as YYEEEE. Trimming stripped 5 bases from V and 6 bases from J, with 19 bases between. The CDR3 spans 15 residues. As DNA, the CDR3 is TGTGCCAGCAGTGGCGAACGGGAGCGCGTGGATACGCAGTATTTT. It encodes CASSGERERVDTQYF.

The V gene is TRBV9, the J gene TRBJ1-2; 12 bases line up with TRBD1. The CDR3 covers 16 residues. V lost 0 bases to trimming and J lost 5 bases; unmatched junction nucleotides: 5. Germline loops: CDR1 SGDLS, CDR2 YYNGEE. Here the CDR3 DNA reads TGTGCCAGCAGCGTAGAACCGGGACAGGGGGCATATGGCTACACCTTC. Protein sequence: CASSVEPGQGAYGYTF.

The V gene is TRBV7-8, the J gene TRBJ2-7, with 7 bases aligning to TRBD2. Germline V CDR1 and CDR2: SGHVS, FQNEAQ. This CDR3 is 18 amino acids long. Losses at the gene ends were 8 bases for V and 8 bases for J; bases not matched to a gene: 27. In DNA form, the CDR3 reads TGTGCCAGCGCATGGGGTGGGGGAGGGAGTTCAATCGGAGTCAAGCAGTACTTC. It is translated as CASAWGGGGSSIGVKQYF.

The chain carries TRBV9 and TRBJ2-3; 8 bases fit TRBD2. V dropped 0 bases and J dropped 1; count of bases not matched to a gene: 4. CDR1 is SGDLS, CDR2 YYNGEE, per germline. This CDR3 is 16 amino acids long. CDR3 bases: TGTGCCAGCAGCGTAGAGATTAGCGGGGGCACAGATACGCAGTATTTT. It is translated as CASSVEISGGTDTQYF. Combining the CDR3 with reference TRBV9 and TRBJ2-3 gives the whole variable domain DSGVTQTPKHLITATGQRVTLRCSPRSGDLSVYWYQQSLDQGLQFLIQYYNGEERAKGNILERFSAQQFPDLHSELNLSSLELGDSALYFCASSVEISGGTDTQYFGPGTRLTVL.

V usage is TRBV30 and J usage is TRBJ2-5, with D possibly matching TRBD1 (5 bases). V gave up 0 bases and J gave up 4 bases, with 12 bases separating them. This CDR3 is built from 14 residues. CDR1 GTSNPN and CDR2 SVGIG come from the germline V gene (reference sequence). This chain's CDR3 is CAWSVQAGRETQYF. The CDR3, as DNA: TGTGCCTGGAGTGTACAAGCAGGGCGAGAGACCCAGTACTTC.

The gene calls are TRBV6-5 and TRBJ2-1; 10 positions match TRBD2. Germline V gene lookup returns CDR1 MNHEY and CDR2 SVGAGI. The CDR3 sequence is 15 residues long. With 2 bases clipped from V and 5 bases from J, the junction kept 3 bases outside the gene matches. Written as DNA, the CDR3 is TGTGCCAGCAGTTACGGACTAGCGGTCCACAATGAGCAGTTCTTC. It translates to CASSYGLAVHNEQFF.

This clone came up a few times. The V gene is TRBV6-1, the J gene TRBJ1-5; no reliable D call. Germline assignment: CDR1 MNHNS and CDR2 SASEGT. This CDR3 is 15 amino acids long. V was clipped by 2 bases and J by 1 base, with 9 bases between them. The CDR3 loop is CASSEIFGSNQPQHF. In nucleotides, the CDR3 is TGTGCCAGCAGTGAAATTTTCGGGAGCAATCAGCCCCAGCATTTT.

The CDR3: CASSFGWGQSNTEAFF. The CDR3 nucleotides are TGCGCCAGCAGCTTCGGGTGGGGACAGTCGAACACTGAAGCTTTCTTT. The J gene is TRBJ1-1, the V gene TRBV5-1, with 7 bases lining up with TRBD1. CDR1 is SGHRS and CDR2 is YFSETQ in the germline V gene. V dropped 2 bases and J dropped 1; count of bases not matched to a gene: 8. The CDR3 is made up of 16 amino acids.

This chain connects TRBV9 to TRBJ2-7; D call uncertain. CDR3 length: 14 residues. The germline V gene has CDR1 SGDLS and CDR2 YYNGEE. V gave up 0 bases and J gave up 0 bases, with 7 bases separating them. DNA of the CDR3: TGTGCCAGCAGCGTAGGTCTCAGCTCCTACGAGCAGTACTTC. It encodes CASSVGLSSYEQYF.

The rearrangement joins TRBV25-1 to TRBJ1-2, with D hard to call. This CDR3 is built from 14 residues. Germline V gene data show CDR1 as MGHDK and CDR2 as SYGVNS. V was clipped by 4 bases and J by 3 bases, with 12 bases between them. The CDR3 here is CASSAPGAHYGYTF. The CDR3 region has the DNA TGTGCCAGCAGTGCCCCAGGTGCCCACTATGGCTACACCTTC.

The genes are TRBV27 and TRBJ1-2, with D possibly TRBD1 on 6 matching bases. This CDR3 contains 11 residues. Trimming pared 6 bases from V and 12 bases from J, leaving 14 bases between. The germline V gene has CDR1 MNHEY and CDR2 SMNVEV (reference sequence). CDR3 sequence reads: CASRLRGGHTF. CDR3 DNA sequence: TGTGCCAGCAGGCTAAGGGGGGGCCACACCTTC.

This chain joins TRBV5-4 and TRBJ2-7, with 7 bases that match TRBD1. The germline gives CDR1 SGHNT, CDR2 YYREEE (reference sequence). This CDR3 spans 17 amino acids. V gave up 0 bases and J gave up 2 bases; unmatched junction bases: 11. DNA of the CDR3: TGTGCCAGCAGCTTGGTGGTAGGGGGCATCGGAACCTACGAGCAGTACTTC. As protein: CASSLVVGGIGTYEQYF.

This chain links TRBV4-3 with TRBJ2-2, with 9 bases that match TRBD2. The CDR3 totals 18 residues. V lost 1 base, J lost 2 bases, and 8 bases stayed unmatched. The V gene's germline CDR1 is LGHNA and CDR2 YSLEER. In DNA, the CDR3 is TGCGCCAGCAGCCAAGTAGCCGGCGGGGGGGCAAACACCGGGGAGCTGTTTTTT. Protein product: CASSQVAGGGANTGELFF.

This chain connects TRBV9 to TRBJ1-1, with D maybe TRBD1 (5 bases). This CDR3 has 19 residues. The V end was cut by 4 bases, the J end by 4 bases, with 29 bases between. Looked up from germline, CDR1 is SGDLS and CDR2 is YYNGEE. The CDR3 bases are TGTGCCAGCAGCCCCCGCTTGCAGGGACTTACCGTTGAAAGCACTGAAGCTTTCTTT. It specifies CASSPRLQGLTVESTEAFF.